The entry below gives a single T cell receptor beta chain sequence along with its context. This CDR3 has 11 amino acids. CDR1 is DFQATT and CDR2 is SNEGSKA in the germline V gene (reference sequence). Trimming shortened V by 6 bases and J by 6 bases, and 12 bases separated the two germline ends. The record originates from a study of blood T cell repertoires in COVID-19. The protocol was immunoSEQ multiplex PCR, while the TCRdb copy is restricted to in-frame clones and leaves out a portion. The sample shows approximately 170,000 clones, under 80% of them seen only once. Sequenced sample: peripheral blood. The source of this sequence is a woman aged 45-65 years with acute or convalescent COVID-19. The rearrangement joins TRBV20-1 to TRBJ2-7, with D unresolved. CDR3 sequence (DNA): TGCAGTGCCTCCAGGATCTTCGAGCAGTACTTC. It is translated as CSASRIFEQYF.